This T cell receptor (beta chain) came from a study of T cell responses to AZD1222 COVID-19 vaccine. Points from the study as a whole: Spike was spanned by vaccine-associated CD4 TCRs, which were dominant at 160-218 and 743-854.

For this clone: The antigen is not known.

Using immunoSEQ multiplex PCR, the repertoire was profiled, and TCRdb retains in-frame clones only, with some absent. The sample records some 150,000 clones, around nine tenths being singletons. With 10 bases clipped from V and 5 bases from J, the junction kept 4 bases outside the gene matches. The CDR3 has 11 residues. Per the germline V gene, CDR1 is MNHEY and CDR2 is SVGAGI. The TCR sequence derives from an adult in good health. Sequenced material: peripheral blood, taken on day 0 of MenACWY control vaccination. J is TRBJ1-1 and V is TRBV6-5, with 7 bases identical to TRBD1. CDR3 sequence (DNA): TGTGCCACCAGGGGGGGGACTGAAGCTTTCTTT. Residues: CATRGGTEAFF.